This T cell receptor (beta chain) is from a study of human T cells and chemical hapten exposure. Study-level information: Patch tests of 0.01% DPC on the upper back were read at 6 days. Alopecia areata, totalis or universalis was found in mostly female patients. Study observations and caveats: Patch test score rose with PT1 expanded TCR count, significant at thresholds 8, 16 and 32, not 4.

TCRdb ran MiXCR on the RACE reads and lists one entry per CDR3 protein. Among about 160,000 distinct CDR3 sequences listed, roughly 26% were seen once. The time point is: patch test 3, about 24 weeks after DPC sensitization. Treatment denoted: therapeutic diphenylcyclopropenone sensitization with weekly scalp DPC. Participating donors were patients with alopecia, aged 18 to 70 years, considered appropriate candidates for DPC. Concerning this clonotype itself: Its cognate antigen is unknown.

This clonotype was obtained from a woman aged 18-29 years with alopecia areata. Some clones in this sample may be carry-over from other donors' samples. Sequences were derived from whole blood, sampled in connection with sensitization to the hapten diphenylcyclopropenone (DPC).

This chain's CDR3 is CASSLGGRDGYTF. The CDR3 DNA reads TGTGCCAGCAGCTTGGGGGGGCGCGATGGCTACACCTTC. The chain links TRBV5-6 to TRBJ1-2, with D possibly matching TRBD1 (6 bases). This CDR3 contains 13 residues. Germline CDR1 and CDR2: SGHDT and YYEEEE. V was trimmed by 0 bases and J by 6 bases, leaving 9 bases between them.